This is a list of T cell receptor beta chains from one sample in a study of blood T cell repertoires in COVID-19. Data came from immunoSEQ multiplex PCR; TCRdb stores just in-frame clones and leaves some out. The sample records around 160,000 clones, about 89% being singletons. Source material: peripheral blood. The origin of the receptors is a man between 60 and 75 years old with acute or convalescent COVID-19. Both conserved end residues are part of each CDR3. Fields, in order: D gene, J gene, clone size, CDR3 length, V gene, CDR3 DNA, CDR3 protein. D genes are given only for firm matches. Clone size is stated in some rows and not others, as once, few, many or a class when expanded.

>NA|TRBJ2-5|NA|13|TRBV5-1
TGCGCCAGCAGCTTGGCCGGGTCGTCGGCCCAGTACTTC
CASSLAGSSAQYF
>NA|TRBJ1-5|NA|17|TRBV6-2/TRBV6-3
TGTGCCAGCAGTTACCTGAGAGCCCGAGGGTTTTTGCAGCCCCAGCATTTT
CASSYLRARGFLQPQHF
>NA|TRBJ1-5|NA|12|TRBV7-2
TGTGCCAGCACCTCAGGGAATCAGCCCCAGCATTTT
CASTSGNQPQHF
>TRBD2|TRBJ2-3|NA|15|TRBV10-1
TGCGCCAGCAGTGAGTCTAGCGGGGGGAAAGATACGCAGTATTTT
CASSESSGGKDTQYF
>NA|TRBJ1-5|NA|14|TRBV21-1
TGTGCCAGCAGCAACAGGGCCAGCAATCAGCCCCAGCATTTT
CASSNRASNQPQHF
>NA|TRBJ2-3|NA|14|TRBV18
TGTGCCAGCTCACCGTCTCCTAGCACAGATACGCAGTATTTT
CASSPSPSTDTQYF
>NA|TRBJ2-3|NA|14|TRBV3-1/TRBV3-2
TGTGCCAGCAGCCTATTGGAGGGTAAGGTTACGCAGTATTTT
CASSLLEGKVTQYF
>NA|TRBJ2-3|NA|16|TRBV24-1
TGTGCCACCAGTGACCCCGGGACAACCATCACAGATACGCAGTATTTT
CATSDPGTTITDTQYF
>NA|TRBJ1-2|NA|16|TRBV19
TGTGCCAGTAGTATAGATTCCCAGGGGCGCCGTGATGGCTACACCTTC
CASSIDSQGRRDGYTF
>NA|TRBJ1-2|NA|14|TRBV30
TGTGCCTGGAGGACCGCGGGGCCGAACTATGGCTACACCTTC
CAWRTAGPNYGYTF
>TRBD1|TRBJ2-2|NA|16|TRBV5-8
TGTGCCAGCAGGGAGGGACAGGGTTTTGTAACCGGGGAGCTGTTTTTT
CASREGQGFVTGELFF
>TRBD1|TRBJ2-1|NA|13|TRBV6-2/TRBV6-3
TGTGCCAGCAGCCTGGACAGGGTGAATGAGCAGTTCTTC
CASSLDRVNEQFF
>NA|TRBJ2-7|NA|15|TRBV13
TGTGCCAGCAGCCCTATGGGGGGGGCCTCCTACGAGCAGTACTTC
CASSPMGGASYEQYF
>NA|TRBJ2-1|once|13|TRBV2
TGTGCCAGCAGAGAAGGGCTCTACAATGAGCAGTTCTTC
CASREGLYNEQFF
>NA|TRBJ2-4|NA|15|TRBV27
TGTGCCAGCTCCCTCCTCAGGGTGCCCAAAAACATTCAGTACTTC
CASSLLRVPKNIQYF
>NA|TRBJ1-6|NA|17|TRBV7-2
TGTGCCAGCAGCCCCTCGGGGGGTTGGTCCTATAATTCACCCCTCCACTTT
CASSPSGGWSYNSPLHF
>TRBD1|TRBJ1-1|NA|17|TRBV19
TGTGCCAGTAGTAGACGGGACAGGGAGTTCATGAACACTGAAGCTTTCTTT
CASSRRDREFMNTEAFF
>NA|TRBJ2-3|NA|14|TRBV5-1
TGCGCCAGCAGCTTGAGGGGGATCGCAGATACGCAGTATTTT
CASSLRGIADTQYF
>TRBD1|TRBJ1-5|few|21|TRBV24-1
TGTGCCACCAGTGATCTAACCGCGGGACAGGGTTTTATGAATTTAAATCAGCCCCAGCATTTT
CATSDLTAGQGFMNLNQPQHF
>TRBD1|TRBJ2-1|NA|14|TRBV7-3
TGTGCCAGCAGCTCCGGGACAGGGGTGGGTGAGCAGTTCTTC
CASSSGTGVGEQFF
>TRBD1|TRBJ1-1|NA|15|TRBV5-1
TGCGCCAGCAGCTTACAGGGGGCCTCGGGAACTGAAGCTTTCTTT
CASSLQGASGTEAFF
>NA|TRBJ2-5|NA|12|TRBV5-4
TGTGCCAGCAGCTTGGCCCGGGAGACCCAGTACTTC
CASSLARETQYF
>TRBD2|TRBJ2-1|NA|16|TRBV3-1/TRBV3-2
TGTGCCAGCAGCCAAGATCAAGCGGGGGCCTACAATGAGCAGTTCTTC
CASSQDQAGAYNEQFF
>NA|TRBJ1-2|NA|14|TRBV25-1
TGTGCCAGCAGTGAACTGGGGCTGGGCTATGGCTACACCTTC
CASSELGLGYGYTF
>NA|TRBJ1-6|NA|14|TRBV11-2
TGTGCCAGCAGCCTATGGACAGATAATTCACCCCTCCACTTT
CASSLWTDNSPLHF
>TRBD2|TRBJ2-7|NA|15|TRBV7-2
TGTGCCAGCAGCTTAGGGCGGGGGGTCTCCTACGAGCAGTACTTC
CASSLGRGVSYEQYF
>TRBD1|TRBJ1-2|NA|13|TRBV7-9
TGTGCCAGCAGCCCATCCCAGGGGGATGGCTACACCTTC
CASSPSQGDGYTF
>NA|TRBJ2-5|NA|14|TRBV6-6
TGTGCCAGCAGTGACACTGGGGCCATAGAGACCCAGTACTTC
CASSDTGAIETQYF
>TRBD1|TRBJ2-7|NA|15|TRBV5-4
TGTGCCAGCAGCCTCGGGACAGGGAGGGCCTACGAGCAGTACTTC
CASSLGTGRAYEQYF
>NA|TRBJ2-7|NA|15|TRBV5-6
TGTGCCAGCAGCCCGGGGGAACTCCCTTCCTACGAGCAGTACTTC
CASSPGELPSYEQYF
>TRBD1|TRBJ1-1|NA|15|TRBV5-1
TGCGCCAGCAGCCCGGGAGTCGGGACAGGAGCAGAAGCTTTCTTT
CASSPGVGTGAEAFF
>TRBD1|TRBJ1-3|few|16|TRBV7-2
TGTGCCAGCAGCTCGCCACAGGGGGCAGGAGGAAACACCATATATTTT
CASSSPQGAGGNTIYF
>NA|TRBJ1-2|few|14|TRBV5-5
TGTGCCACCCCTAAGCTCACAGGTCCTGGGGGCTACACCTTC
CATPKLTGPGGYTF
>TRBD1|TRBJ1-1|once|15|TRBV10-3
TGTGCCATCAGTGGATCGGACAGGGGGAACACTGAAGCTTTCTTT
CAISGSDRGNTEAFF
>TRBD1|TRBJ1-5|NA|14|TRBV30
TGTGCCTGGAACCAGGGGGATAGCAATCAGCCCCAGCATTTT
CAWNQGDSNQPQHF
>NA|TRBJ1-1|NA|15|TRBV6-6
TGTGCCAGCAGTTCCTCACAGGGATCGGACACTGAAGCTTTCTTT
CASSSSQGSDTEAFF
>NA|TRBJ2-1|NA|15|TRBV4-1
TGCGCCAGCAGCCTTTTTGCGGCCTCCTACAATGAGCAGTTCTTC
CASSLFAASYNEQFF
>NA|TRBJ1-4|NA|13|TRBV6-1
TGTGCCAGCAGGGAAGGGACAACTGAAAAACTGTTTTTT
CASREGTTEKLFF
>NA|TRBJ1-6|NA|15|TRBV7-2
TGTGCCAGCAGCTTAGGCCCGCCCCTAAATTCACCCCTCCACTTT
CASSLGPPLNSPLHF
>TRBD1|TRBJ1-5|NA|17|TRBV7-8
TGTGCCAGCAGCTTCACACCACTAAGACAGGGGGATCAGCCCCAGCATTTT
CASSFTPLRQGDQPQHF
>TRBD1|TRBJ1-4|NA|14|TRBV29-1
TGCAGCGTTGGACAGGGGGCGCCTAATGAAAAACTGTTTTTT
CSVGQGAPNEKLFF
>NA|TRBJ1-2|few|13|TRBV27
TGTGCCAGCGGTATACAGGGTTACTATGGCTACACCTTC
CASGIQGYYGYTF
>TRBD1|TRBJ2-2|NA|18|TRBV18
TGTGCCAGCTCACCACCCGGACAGGGGGTTTCGAACACCGGGGAGCTGTTTTTT
CASSPPGQGVSNTGELFF
>NA|TRBJ1-2|NA|13|TRBV3-1/TRBV3-2
TGTGCCAGCAGTTCGACAGTTACCTATGGCTACACCTTC
CASSSTVTYGYTF
>NA|TRBJ1-2|NA|13|TRBV6-5
TGTGCCAGCAGTTACGGCAGGGTGGATGGCTACACCTTC
CASSYGRVDGYTF